This record covers a single T cell receptor (beta chain). The clone's antigen remains unknown. Base qualities are not provided; no much larger clone lies one nucleotide away. The germline V gene (reference sequence) supplies CDR1 SEHNR and CDR2 FQNEAQ. The CDR3 contains 15 residues, cysteine and phenylalanine counted. CDR3 DNA only is kept here, 45 bases in frame from base 1. Germline trimming amounts to 5 bases on V and 5 bases on J, with 11 as the count of junction bases outside the gene matches. These data originate in a study of T cells in Graves' hyperthyroidism and ophthalmopathy (dated by TCRdb to between 2018 and 2021). Some background on the complete study: To identify TCR V-J signatures that set the groups apart, the researchers used a discovery cohort of about a hundred patients, made up of some 41 with Graves' ophthalmopathy and some 55 with stable Graves' hyperthyroidism. An independent validation cohort of fewer than 20 hyperthyroidism patients and some 15 patients who later progressed to ophthalmopathy tested prospective prediction of ophthalmopathy. The roughly 99 discovery patients were divided at random into training and test sets in a 7:3 ratio. In addition, the study compared T-cell repertoires in thyroid tissue and in blood from roughly six Graves' hyperthyroidism patients. After sampling, hyperthyroidism patients received methimazole starting at 30 mg daily, and ophthalmopathy patients received high-dose intravenous methylprednisolone. According to the paper, TCR Vbeta CDR3 sequencing was carried out on some 130 peripheral blood samples, which came from 40 to 45 ophthalmopathy, 75 to 80 hyperthyroidism and roughly 17 progressor patients.

Graves' hyperthyroidism was defined as stable when no progression to ophthalmopathy occurred over 18 months of follow-up. Hyperthyroidism patients were newly diagnosed, with disease duration under 2 months, and aged 18 to 65 years. The study excluded patients with uncontrolled infections, other autoimmune diseases, pregnancy or lactation. Clinical symptoms, serum thyroxine and TRAb, thyroid ultrasound, and orbital computed tomography formed the basis for the diagnoses. Total RNA was extracted with Trizol reagent, and quality was checked on an Agilent 2100 Bioanalyzer. TCR beta CDR3 regions were amplified from RNA transcripts. The TCR CDR3 was subjected to a first round of RT-PCR using the HTBI primer set and the Qiagen OneStep RT-PCR kit. Libraries were constructed in a second round of multiplex PCR, after which size selection and purification were carried out. The libraries were sequenced on an Illumina HiSeq2000 using paired-end 100 bp reads. Turning to the authors' computational methods: SOAPnuke was used to process the raw data, with reads discarded if the reads contained adapters or uncalled bases, had a mean Phred below 15, or lacked an exact constant-primer or identifier match. COPE v1.2.5 was used to merge the high-quality paired reads, and each unique nucleotide sequence was defined as a clonotype. MiTCR v1.1 was used to align the clonotypes against IMGT TRBV, TRBD and TRBJ reference segments. The analysis included only V-J combinations with a frequency above 0.0001, which together covered roughly 99% of the repertoires. The TCS score was defined as the ratio of F50 (clonal expansion) to E x V (chaos), calculated using BLOSUM62-based TCRdist between CDR3 peptides within each V-J. Welch's t-statistics and random forest reduced some 510 V-J features to 10 to 15, which were used in a naive Bayes classifier (R e1071). The Morisita-Horn index was used to measure how similar the thyroid and blood repertoires were. The raw public reads went through TCRdb reprocessing: fastp at Q25, MiXCR clone calling, in-frame beta chains kept. One record per CDR3 amino acid sequence lists the most common genes and DNA. These V and J calls rely on TCRdb rather than the paper's analysis. In all, the sample holds roughly 570,000 distinct CDR3 sequences, and around 45% of those were seen once. About 8.3% of the sample is in the top ten clones.

Findings and caveats that apply to the study as a whole: No statistical method was used to set the sample size in advance, and investigators knew the group allocation. In validation, the model predicted progression to ophthalmopathy with roughly 70% sensitivity and 72.22% specificity, a median of about six months before onset. Most expanded thyroid clonotypes (frequency above 0.001) were also detected in blood, a finding suggesting that blood repertoires may reflect thyroid immune responses. A 13 V-J signature model separated ophthalmopathy from stable hyperthyroidism, with nearly 90% sensitivity and about 81% specificity in cross-validation and 80%/75% in testing.

Material for sequencing was peripheral blood or thyroid tissue (not recorded which). The receptor was derived from a woman under 30 with Graves' hyperthyroidism. This sequence uses TRBV7-9 and TRBJ2-5, and TRBD1 aligns with 7 junction nucleotides. The nucleotide sequence reads TGTGCCAGCAGCACGAGGAGGACAGGAAGGGAGACCCAGTACTTC. This codes for CASSTRRTGRETQYF.